This T cell receptor (beta chain) comes out of a study of blood T cells in healthy people across ages. Through a sample-barcoded 5' primer and a J-beta primer mix, a second PCR was run for 7 to 11 cycles. One entry per CDR3 protein, called by TCRdb with MiXCR from the 5' RACE reads. The sample has about 510,000 distinct CDR3 sequences, about 29% seen once. This CDR3 spans 11 amino acids. The V and J ends lost 4 bases and 10 bases respectively, with 11 bases between them. Germline V gene data show CDR1 as SQVTM and CDR2 as ANQGSEA. This sample was also put to use in a study of T cells of mothers and their children.

V usage is TRBV29-1 and J usage is TRBJ2-1; perhaps D is TRBD1 or TRBD2 (5 bases each). Source material: blood. The TCR comes from a boy younger than 10 in good health. The CDR3 coding sequence is TGCAGCGTTGCGGGGCAGGTAGAGCAGTTCTTC. Its translation: CSVAGQVEQFF.